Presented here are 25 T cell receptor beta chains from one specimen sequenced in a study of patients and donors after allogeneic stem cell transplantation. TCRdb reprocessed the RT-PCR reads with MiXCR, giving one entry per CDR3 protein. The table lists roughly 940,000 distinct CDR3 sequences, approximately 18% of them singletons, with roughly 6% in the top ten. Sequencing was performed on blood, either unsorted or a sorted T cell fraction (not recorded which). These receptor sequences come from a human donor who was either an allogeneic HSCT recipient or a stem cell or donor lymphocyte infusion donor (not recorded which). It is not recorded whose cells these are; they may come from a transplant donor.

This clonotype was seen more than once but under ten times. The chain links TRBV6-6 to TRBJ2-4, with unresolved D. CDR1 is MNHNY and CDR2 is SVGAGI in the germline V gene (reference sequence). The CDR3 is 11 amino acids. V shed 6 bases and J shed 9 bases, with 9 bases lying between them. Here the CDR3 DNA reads TGTGCCAGCAGAGCCGAGGCCATTCAGTACTTC. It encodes CASRAEAIQYF.

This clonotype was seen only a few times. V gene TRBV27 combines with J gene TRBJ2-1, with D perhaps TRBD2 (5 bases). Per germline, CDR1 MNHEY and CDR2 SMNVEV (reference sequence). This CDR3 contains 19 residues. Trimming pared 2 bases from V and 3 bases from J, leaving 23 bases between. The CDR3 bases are TGTGCCAGCAGTTTAACGGGCCTGTGGCGGGCAGAAAACTACAATGAGCAGTTCTTC. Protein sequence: CASSLTGLWRAENYNEQFF.

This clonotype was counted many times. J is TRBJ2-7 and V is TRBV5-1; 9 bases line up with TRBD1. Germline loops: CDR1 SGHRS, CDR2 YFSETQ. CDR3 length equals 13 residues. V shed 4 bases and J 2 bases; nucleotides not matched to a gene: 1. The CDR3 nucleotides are TGCGCCAGCAGCGGGACAGGGACCTACGAGCAGTACTTC. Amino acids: CASSGTGTYEQYF.

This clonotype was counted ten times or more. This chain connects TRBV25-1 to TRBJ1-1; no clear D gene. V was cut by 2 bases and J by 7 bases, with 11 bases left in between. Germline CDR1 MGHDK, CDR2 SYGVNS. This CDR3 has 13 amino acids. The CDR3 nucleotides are TGTGCCAGCAGTGAAGAAAACTGGGTTGAAGCTTTCTTT. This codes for CASSEENWVEAFF.

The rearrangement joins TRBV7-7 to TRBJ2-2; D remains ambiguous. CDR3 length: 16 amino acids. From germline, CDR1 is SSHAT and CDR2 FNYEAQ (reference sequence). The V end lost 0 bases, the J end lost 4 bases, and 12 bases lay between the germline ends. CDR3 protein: CASSLAGGEVTGELFF. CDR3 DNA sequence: TGTGCCAGCAGCTTAGCGGGTGGCGAGGTCACCGGGGAGCTGTTTTTT.

DNA for the CDR3: TGTGCCAGCAGCCCGGAGGCAGGCGGGGGGGCCACAGATACGCAGTATTTT. The encoded protein is CASSPEAGGGATDTQYF. This rearrangement joins TRBV7-2 to TRBJ2-3, with 9 positions matching TRBD2. Germline V gene sequence: CDR1 SGHTA, CDR2 FQGNSA. V lost 5 bases to trimming and J lost 2 bases; unmatched junction nucleotides: 11. The CDR3 has 17 residues.

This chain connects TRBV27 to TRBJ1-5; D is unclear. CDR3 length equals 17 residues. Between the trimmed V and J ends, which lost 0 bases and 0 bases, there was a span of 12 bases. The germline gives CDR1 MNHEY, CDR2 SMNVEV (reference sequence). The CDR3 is CASSLSGQPISNQPQHF. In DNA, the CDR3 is TGTGCCAGCAGTTTATCAGGGCAGCCGATTAGCAATCAGCCCCAGCATTTT.

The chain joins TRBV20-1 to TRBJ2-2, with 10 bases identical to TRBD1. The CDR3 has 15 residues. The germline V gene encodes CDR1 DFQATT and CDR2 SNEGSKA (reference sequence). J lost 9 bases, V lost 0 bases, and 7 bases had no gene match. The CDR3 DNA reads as TGCAGTGCTAGAGAGAGACAGGGGGCGGGGCGGGAGCTGTTTTTT. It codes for CSARERQGAGRELFF.

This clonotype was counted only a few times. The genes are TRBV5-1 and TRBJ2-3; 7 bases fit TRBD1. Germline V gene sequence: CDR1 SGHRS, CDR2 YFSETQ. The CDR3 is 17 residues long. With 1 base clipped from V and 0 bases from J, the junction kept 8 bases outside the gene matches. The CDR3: CASSLTYRGISTDTQYF. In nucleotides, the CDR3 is TGCGCCAGCAGCTTGACCTACAGGGGCATCAGCACAGATACGCAGTATTTT.

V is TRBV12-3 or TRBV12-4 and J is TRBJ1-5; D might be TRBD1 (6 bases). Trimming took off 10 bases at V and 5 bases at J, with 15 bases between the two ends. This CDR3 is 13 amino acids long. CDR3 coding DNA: TGTGCCACCGCCCCCCGACAGGATCAGCCCCAGCATTTT. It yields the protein CATAPRQDQPQHF.

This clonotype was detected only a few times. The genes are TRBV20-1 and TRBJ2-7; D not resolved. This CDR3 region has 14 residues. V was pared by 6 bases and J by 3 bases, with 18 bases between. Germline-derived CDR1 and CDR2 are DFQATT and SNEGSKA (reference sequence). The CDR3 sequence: CSAIQGGNYYEQYF. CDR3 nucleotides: TGCAGTGCCATACAAGGCGGTAATTACTACGAGCAGTACTTC.

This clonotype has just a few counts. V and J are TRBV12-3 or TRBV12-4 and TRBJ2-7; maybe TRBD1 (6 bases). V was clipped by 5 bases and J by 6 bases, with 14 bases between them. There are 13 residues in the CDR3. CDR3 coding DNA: TGTGCCAGCAGTATCGGGACATCAGGCGAGCAGTACTTC. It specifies CASSIGTSGEQYF.

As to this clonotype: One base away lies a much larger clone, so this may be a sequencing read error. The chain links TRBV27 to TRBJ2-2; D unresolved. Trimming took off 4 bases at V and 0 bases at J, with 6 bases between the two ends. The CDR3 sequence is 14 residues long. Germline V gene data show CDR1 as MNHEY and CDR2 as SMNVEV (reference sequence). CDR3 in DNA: TGTGCCAGCAGTTGGAAAGCGAACACCGGGGAGCTGTTTTTT. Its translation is CASSWKANTGELFF.

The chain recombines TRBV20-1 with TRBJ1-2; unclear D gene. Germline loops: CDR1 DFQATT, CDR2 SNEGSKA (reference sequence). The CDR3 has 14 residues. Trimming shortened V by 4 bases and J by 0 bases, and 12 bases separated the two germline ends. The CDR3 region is CSANYKGTNYGYTF. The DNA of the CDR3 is TGCAGTGCTAACTACAAAGGGACTAACTATGGCTACACCTTC.

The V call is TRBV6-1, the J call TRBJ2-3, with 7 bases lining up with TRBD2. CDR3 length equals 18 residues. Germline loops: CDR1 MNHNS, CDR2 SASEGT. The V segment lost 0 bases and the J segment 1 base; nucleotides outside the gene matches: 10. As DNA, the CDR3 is TGTGCCAGCAGTGAAGCCCGGACTAGAATCCGCGGCACAGATACGCAGTATTTT. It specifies CASSEARTRIRGTDTQYF.

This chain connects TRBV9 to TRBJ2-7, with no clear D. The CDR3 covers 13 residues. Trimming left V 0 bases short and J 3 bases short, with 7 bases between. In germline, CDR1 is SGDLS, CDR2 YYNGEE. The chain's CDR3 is CASSVAGHYEQYF. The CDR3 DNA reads TGTGCCAGCAGCGTAGCCGGCCACTACGAGCAGTACTTC.

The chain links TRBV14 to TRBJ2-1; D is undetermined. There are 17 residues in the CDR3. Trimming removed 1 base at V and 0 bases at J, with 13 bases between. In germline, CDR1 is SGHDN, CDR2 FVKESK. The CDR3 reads CASSQGRGLISYNEQFF. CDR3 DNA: TGTGCCAGCAGCCAAGGTCGTGGCCTCATCTCCTACAATGAGCAGTTCTTC.

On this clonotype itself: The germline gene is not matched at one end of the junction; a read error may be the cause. The CDR3 DNA follows: TGTGCCAGCGGCGTAAACAGGGCAGACACCGGGGAGCTGTTTTTT. Its protein is CASGVNRADTGELFF. The chain couples TRBV9 to TRBJ2-2, with D perhaps matching TRBD1 (6 bases). This CDR3 spans 15 amino acids. Looked up from germline, CDR1 is SGDLS and CDR2 is YYNGEE.

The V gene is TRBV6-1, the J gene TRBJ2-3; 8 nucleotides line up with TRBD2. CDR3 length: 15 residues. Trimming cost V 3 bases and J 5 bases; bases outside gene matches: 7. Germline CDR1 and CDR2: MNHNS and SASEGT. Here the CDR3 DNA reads TGTGCCAGCAGTGATAACGGGAGGGCCGGAGATACGCAGTATTTT. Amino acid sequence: CASSDNGRAGDTQYF.

The CDR3 loop is CASSFKGTRTESHGYTF. The CDR3 DNA reads as TGTGCCAGCAGTTTTAAGGGAACCCGGACAGAATCCCATGGCTACACCTTC. V is TRBV27 and J is TRBJ1-2; a weak D match, TRBD1 (6 bases). The CDR3 sequence is 17 residues long. Germline CDR1 is MNHEY and CDR2 is SMNVEV (reference sequence). The V end was cut by 3 bases, the J end by 6 bases, with 23 bases between.

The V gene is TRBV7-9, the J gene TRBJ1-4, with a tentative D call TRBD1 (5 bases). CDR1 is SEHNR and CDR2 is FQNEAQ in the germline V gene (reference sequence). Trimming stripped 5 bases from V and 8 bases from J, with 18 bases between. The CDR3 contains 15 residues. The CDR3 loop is CASSRTWTEGEKLFF. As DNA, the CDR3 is TGTGCCAGCAGCCGCACCTGGACCGAGGGGGAAAAACTGTTTTTT.

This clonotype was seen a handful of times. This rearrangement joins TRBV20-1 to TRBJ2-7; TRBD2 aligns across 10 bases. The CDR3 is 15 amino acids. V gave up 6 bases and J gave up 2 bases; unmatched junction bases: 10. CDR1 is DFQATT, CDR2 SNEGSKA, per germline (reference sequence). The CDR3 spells CSAPIAGGRPYEQYF. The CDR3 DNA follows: TGCAGTGCCCCAATAGCGGGGGGACGGCCCTACGAGCAGTACTTC.

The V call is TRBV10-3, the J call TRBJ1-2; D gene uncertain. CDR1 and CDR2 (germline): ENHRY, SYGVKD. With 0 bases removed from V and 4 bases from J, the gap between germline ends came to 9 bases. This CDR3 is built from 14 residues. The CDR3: CAISESSPGYGYTF. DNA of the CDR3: TGTGCCATCAGTGAGTCCTCCCCCGGCTATGGCTACACCTTC.

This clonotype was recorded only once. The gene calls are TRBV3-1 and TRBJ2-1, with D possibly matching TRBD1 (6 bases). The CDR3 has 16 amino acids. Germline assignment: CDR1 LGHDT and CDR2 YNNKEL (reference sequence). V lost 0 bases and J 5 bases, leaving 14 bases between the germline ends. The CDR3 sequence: CASSQETRTENNEQFF. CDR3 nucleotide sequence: TGTGCCAGCAGCCAAGAGACCCGGACAGAGAACAATGAGCAGTTCTTC.

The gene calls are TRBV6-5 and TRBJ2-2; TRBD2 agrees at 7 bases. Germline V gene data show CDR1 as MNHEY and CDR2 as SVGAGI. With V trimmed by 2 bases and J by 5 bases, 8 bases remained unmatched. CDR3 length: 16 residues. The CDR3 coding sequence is TGTGCCAGCAGTTACAGGGCGGGAGAGCGTACCGGGGAGCTGTTTTTT. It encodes CASSYRAGERTGELFF.